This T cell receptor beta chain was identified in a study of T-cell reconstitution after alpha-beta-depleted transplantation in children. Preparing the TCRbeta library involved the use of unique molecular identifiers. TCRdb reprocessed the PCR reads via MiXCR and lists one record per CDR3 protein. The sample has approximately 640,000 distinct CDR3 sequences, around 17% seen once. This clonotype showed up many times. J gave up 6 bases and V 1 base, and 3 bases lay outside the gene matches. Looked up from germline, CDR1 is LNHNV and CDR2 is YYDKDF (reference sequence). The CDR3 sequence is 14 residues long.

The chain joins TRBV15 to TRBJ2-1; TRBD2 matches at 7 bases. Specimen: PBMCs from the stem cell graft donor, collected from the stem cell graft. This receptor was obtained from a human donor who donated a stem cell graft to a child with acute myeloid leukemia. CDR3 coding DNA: TGTGCCACCAGCAGAGCGGGGAGGGGCAATGAGCAGTTCTTC. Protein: CATSRAGRGNEQFF.